The 15 T cell receptor beta chains reported below all come from one sample, sequenced in a study of T-cell memory formation after mild COVID-19. A single record per CDR3 protein comes from TCRdb applying MiXCR to the 5' RACE reads. In the table there are hundreds of thousands of distinct CDR3 sequences, over 15% of which are singletons. The source material was PBMCs or a T cell subset sorted from them (not recorded which). These TCRs come from an adult woman who had mild COVID-19 (a few samples of this study predate the infection). Cell type and time point are not known.

The rearrangement links TRBV9 to TRBJ2-1, with D possibly called TRBD1 or TRBD2 (5 bases each). The germline CDR1 and CDR2 sequences are SGDLS and YYNGEE. The CDR3 spans 14 residues. Trimming took 2 bases from V and 6 from J, leaving 12 bases between them. In DNA, the CDR3 is TGTGCCAGCAGCGTGGGACGGACCTCCAATGAGCAGTTCTTC. It codes for CASSVGRTSNEQFF.

This chain links TRBV5-1 with TRBJ2-5, with 10 positions matching TRBD2. J lost 6 bases, V lost 0 bases, and 11 bases had no gene match. The CDR3 length is 17 residues. In germline, CDR1 is SGHRS, CDR2 YFSETQ. In DNA form, the CDR3 reads TGCGCCAGCAGCTTGGCAGGTTTAGCGGGAGGAAGGAAGACCCAGTACTTC. This translates into CASSLAGLAGGRKTQYF.

This clonotype was detected only a few times. The gene calls are TRBV30 and TRBJ2-3, with D maybe TRBD1 (7 bases). Trimming took 4 bases from V and 1 from J, leaving 15 bases between them. The germline V gene encodes CDR1 GTSNPN and CDR2 SVGIG (reference sequence). The CDR3 is 15 amino acids. Here the CDR3 DNA reads TGTGCCTGGATACGGCGGGACAGAGGCACAGATACGCAGTATTTT. Its translation: CAWIRRDRGTDTQYF.

In its sample, this clonotype was seen a few times. The chain carries TRBV4-2 and TRBJ2-6; 14 bases map to TRBD2. Losses at the gene ends were 3 bases for V and 2 bases for J; bases not matched to a gene: 9. This CDR3 spans 20 amino acids. Germline V CDR1 and CDR2: LGHNA, YNFKEQ. Here the CDR3 DNA reads TGTGCCAGCAGCCACGGGACTAGCGGGGGAATCTCAACTGGGGCCAACGTCCTGACTTTC. It is translated as CASSHGTSGGISTGANVLTF.

This chain uses TRBV11-2 with TRBJ2-7; D is perhaps TRBD1 or TRBD2 (6 bases each). The CDR3 sequence is 15 residues long. The germline gives CDR1 SGHAT, CDR2 FQNNGV. Trimming shortened V by 1 base and J by 6 bases, and 16 bases separated the two germline ends. CDR3 residues: CASSLVGGVLSEQYF. CDR3 sequence (DNA): TGTGCCAGCAGCTTAGTCGGGGGCGTACTGTCCGAGCAGTACTTC.

The CDR3 reads CSASVPGTANYEQYF. CDR3 DNA sequence: TGCAGTGCTTCCGTTCCCGGGACCGCTAACTACGAGCAGTACTTC. The rearrangement uses TRBV20-1 and TRBJ2-7; D tentatively fits TRBD1 or TRBD2 (5 bases each). Germline assignment: CDR1 DFQATT and CDR2 SNEGSKA (reference sequence). V was pared by 5 bases and J by 3 bases, with 20 bases between. The CDR3 has 15 residues.

This clonotype was counted only a few times. V and J are TRBV20-1 and TRBJ2-7; D could derive from TRBD1 or TRBD2 (5 bases each). CDR3 length: 14 amino acids. Germline V gene data show CDR1 as DFQATT and CDR2 as SNEGSKA (reference sequence). V shed 3 bases and J shed 2 bases, with 14 bases lying between them. This chain's CDR3 is CSASPIGTAYEQYF. For the CDR3, the DNA is TGCAGTGCTAGCCCTATAGGGACGGCCTACGAGCAGTACTTC.

The sample holds a few counts of this clonotype. V and J are TRBV15 and TRBJ1-5, with D possibly TRBD1 on 5 matching bases. This CDR3 comprises 15 residues. Trimming pared 5 bases from V and 3 bases from J, leaving 14 bases between. Germline CDR1 reads LNHNV; CDR2 reads YYDKDF (reference sequence). CDR3 sequence reads: CATSGDPGPNQPQHF. The CDR3 bases are TGTGCCACCAGCGGGGACCCCGGCCCCAATCAGCCCCAGCATTTT.

This clonotype appeared a few times. The chain carries TRBV5-1 and TRBJ2-1; TRBD2 matches 8 bases. The junction had 8 bases not matched to a gene; V was cut back by 1 base and J by 5 bases. CDR3 length: 16 amino acids. CDR1 SGHRS and CDR2 YFSETQ come from the germline V gene. The CDR3 spells CASSLLTGGPHNEQFF. The CDR3 bases are TGCGCCAGCAGCTTGTTAACGGGAGGGCCCCACAATGAGCAGTTCTTC.

The chain carries TRBV5-1 and TRBJ2-2, with 9 bases fitting TRBD1. Germline CDR1 SGHRS, CDR2 YFSETQ. The junction had 10 bases not matched to a gene; V was cut back by 4 bases and J by 3 bases. The CDR3 is made up of 17 amino acids. CDR3 amino acids: CASSLSRDRVDTGELFF. The CDR3 bases are TGCGCCAGCAGCCTGTCCCGGGACAGGGTGGACACCGGGGAGCTGTTTTTT.

CDR3 amino acids: CASSYRGSDTQYF. CDR3 DNA: TGTGCCAGCAGTTATAGGGGTTCCGATACGCAGTATTTT. The rearrangement uses TRBV27 and TRBJ2-3, with D maybe TRBD1 (5 bases). Germline assignment: CDR1 MNHEY and CDR2 SMNVEV (reference sequence). The CDR3 extends over 13 amino acids. V was trimmed by 4 bases and J by 6 bases, leaving 11 bases between them.

The chain links TRBV24-1 to TRBJ1-4; D gene ambiguous. V lost 6 bases and J lost 5, with 9 bases in between. This CDR3 comprises 13 residues. CDR1 and CDR2 from the germline V gene are KGHDR and SFDVKD. The CDR3 loop reads CATSRSGNEKLFF. The CDR3 region has the DNA TGTGCCACCAGTCGGTCGGGAAATGAAAAACTGTTTTTT.

The V call is TRBV6-5, the J call TRBJ2-6; D remains unclear. V gave up 1 base and J gave up 2 bases, with 6 bases separating them. Germline V lookup: CDR1 MNHEY, CDR2 SVGAGI. The length of the CDR3 is 15 residues. This chain's CDR3 is CASSYFHTGANVLTF. CDR3 sequence (DNA): TGTGCCAGCAGTTACTTTCACACTGGGGCCAACGTCCTGACTTTC.

This clonotype was seen at least ten times. The V call is TRBV4-3, the J call TRBJ2-7, with TRBD2 identical over 9 bases. Germline values: CDR1 LGHNA, CDR2 YSLEER. This CDR3 comprises 15 residues. Trimming at V came to 0 bases and at J to 3 bases, leaving 3 bases not matched to a gene. The CDR3 bases are TGCGCCAGCAGCCAAGAAGCTAGCGGGAACTACGAGCAGTACTTC. Translation: CASSQEASGNYEQYF.

This chain connects TRBV28 to TRBJ2-7; 15 nucleotides match TRBD2. The trim removed 4 bases at V and 0 bases at J, leaving 10 bases unmatched. Germline V CDR1 and CDR2: MDHEN, SYDVKM. The CDR3 is 19 residues long. Here the CDR3 reads CASSSSGLAGGSHSYEQYF. As DNA, the CDR3 is TGTGCCAGCAGTTCCTCGGGACTAGCGGGAGGCAGCCACTCCTACGAGCAGTACTTC.